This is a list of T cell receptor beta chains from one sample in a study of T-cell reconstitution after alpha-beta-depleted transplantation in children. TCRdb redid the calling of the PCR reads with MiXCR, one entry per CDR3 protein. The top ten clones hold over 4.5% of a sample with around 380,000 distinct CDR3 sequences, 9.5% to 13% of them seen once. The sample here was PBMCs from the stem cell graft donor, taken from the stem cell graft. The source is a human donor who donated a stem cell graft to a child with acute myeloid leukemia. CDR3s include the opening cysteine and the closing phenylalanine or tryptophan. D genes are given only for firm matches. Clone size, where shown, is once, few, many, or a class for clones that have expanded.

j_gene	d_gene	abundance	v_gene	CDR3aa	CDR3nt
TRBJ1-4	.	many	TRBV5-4	CASSLFATTNEKLFF	TGTGCCAGCAGCTTGTTCGCTACAACTAATGAAAAACTGTTTTTT
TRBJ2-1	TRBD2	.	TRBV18	CASSPSALTSGSYNEQFF	TGTGCCAGCTCACCATCCGCCCTAACTAGCGGGAGCTACAATGAGCAGTTCTTC
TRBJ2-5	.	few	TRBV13	CASSKPGIQETQYF	TGTGCCAGCAGCAAACCCGGGATCCAAGAGACCCAGTACTTC
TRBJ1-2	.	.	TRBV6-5	CASSYAGTGGYTF	TGTGCCAGCAGTTACGCCGGGACCGGTGGCTACACCTTC
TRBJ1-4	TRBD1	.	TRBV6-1	CASRKQGAGEKLFF	TGTGCCAGCAGAAAACAGGGGGCGGGAGAAAAACTGTTTTTT
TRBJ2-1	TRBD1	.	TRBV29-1	CSVDRGGYNEQFF	TGCAGCGTCGACAGGGGGGGCTACAATGAGCAGTTCTTC
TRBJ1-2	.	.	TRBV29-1	CSVVKDKGGDTF	TGCAGCGTTGTTAAGGACAAAGGTGGCGACACCTTC
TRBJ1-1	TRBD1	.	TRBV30	CAWARTGRYNTEAFF	TGTGCCTGGGCCAGGACAGGGCGGTACAACACTGAAGCTTTCTTT
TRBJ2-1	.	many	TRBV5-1	CASSSLGSGSYNEQFF	TGCGCCAGCAGCTCGCTAGGTAGCGGCTCCTACAATGAGCAGTTCTTC
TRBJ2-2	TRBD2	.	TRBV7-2	CASSLAASGSTGELFF	TGTGCCAGCAGCTTAGCTGCTAGCGGGAGCACCGGGGAGCTGTTTTTT
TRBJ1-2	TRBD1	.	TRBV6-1	CASSGTGDLANYGYTF	TGTGCCAGCAGCGGGACAGGGGACCTAGCTAACTATGGCTACACCTTC
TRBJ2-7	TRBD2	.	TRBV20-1	CSAKLAGGEQYF	TGCAGTGCTAAACTAGCGGGAGGCGAGCAGTACTTC
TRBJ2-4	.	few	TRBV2	CASSEASRAGKNIQYF	TGTGCCAGCAGTGAAGCAAGCCGGGCGGGCAAAAACATTCAGTACTTC
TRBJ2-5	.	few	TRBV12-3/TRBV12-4	CASSGARGSQETQYF	TGTGCCAGCAGTGGCGCCCGGGGGTCCCAAGAGACCCAGTACTTC
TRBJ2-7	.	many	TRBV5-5	CASRPLAGTYEQYF	TGTGCCAGCAGGCCCCTTGCCGGCACCTACGAGCAGTACTTC
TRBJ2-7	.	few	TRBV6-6	CASSPQSGEQYF	TGTGCCAGCAGTCCCCAATCGGGCGAGCAGTACTTC
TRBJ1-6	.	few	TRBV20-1	CSARGQVGNSPLHF	TGCAGTGCCCGCGGGCAGGTCGGAAATTCACCCCTCCACTTT
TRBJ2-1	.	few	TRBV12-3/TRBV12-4	CASSLNGYGNEQFF	TGTGCCAGCAGTTTAAACGGATATGGGAATGAGCAGTTCTTC
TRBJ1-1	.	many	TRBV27	CASISGMNTEAFF	TGTGCCAGCATATCCGGGATGAACACTGAAGCTTTCTTT
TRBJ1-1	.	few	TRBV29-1	CSAEGWGSRDTEAFF	TGCAGCGCTGAAGGATGGGGCAGTCGGGACACTGAAGCTTTCTTT
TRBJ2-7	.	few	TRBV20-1	CSARDPFGENSYEQYF	TGCAGTGCTAGAGATCCCTTCGGGGAGAACTCCTACGAGCAGTACTTC
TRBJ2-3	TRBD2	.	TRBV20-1	CSAPTSGRLTDTQYF	TGCAGTGCGCCGACTAGCGGGAGATTGACAGATACGCAGTATTTT
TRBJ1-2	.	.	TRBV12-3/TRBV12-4	CASSPTGIPYGYTF	TGTGCCAGCAGCCCGACCGGGATCCCCTATGGCTACACCTTC
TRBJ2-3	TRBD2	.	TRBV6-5	CASSYSNAGGDGTDTQYF	TGTGCCAGCAGTTACTCGAATGCGGGGGGGGATGGCACAGATACGCAGTATTTT
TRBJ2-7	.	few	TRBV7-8	CASSDRRDSTYEQYF	TGTGCCAGCAGCGATCGCAGGGATTCGACCTACGAGCAGTACTTC
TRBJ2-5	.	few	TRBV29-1	CSVGFGGSETQYF	TGCAGCGTTGGATTTGGGGGCTCAGAGACCCAGTACTTC
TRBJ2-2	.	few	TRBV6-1	CASSEAVRTGELFF	TGTGCCAGCAGTGAAGCCGTCCGCACCGGGGAGCTGTTTTTT
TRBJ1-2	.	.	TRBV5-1	CASSPGPINYGYTF	TGCGCCAGCAGCCCTGGACCCATTAACTATGGCTACACCTTC